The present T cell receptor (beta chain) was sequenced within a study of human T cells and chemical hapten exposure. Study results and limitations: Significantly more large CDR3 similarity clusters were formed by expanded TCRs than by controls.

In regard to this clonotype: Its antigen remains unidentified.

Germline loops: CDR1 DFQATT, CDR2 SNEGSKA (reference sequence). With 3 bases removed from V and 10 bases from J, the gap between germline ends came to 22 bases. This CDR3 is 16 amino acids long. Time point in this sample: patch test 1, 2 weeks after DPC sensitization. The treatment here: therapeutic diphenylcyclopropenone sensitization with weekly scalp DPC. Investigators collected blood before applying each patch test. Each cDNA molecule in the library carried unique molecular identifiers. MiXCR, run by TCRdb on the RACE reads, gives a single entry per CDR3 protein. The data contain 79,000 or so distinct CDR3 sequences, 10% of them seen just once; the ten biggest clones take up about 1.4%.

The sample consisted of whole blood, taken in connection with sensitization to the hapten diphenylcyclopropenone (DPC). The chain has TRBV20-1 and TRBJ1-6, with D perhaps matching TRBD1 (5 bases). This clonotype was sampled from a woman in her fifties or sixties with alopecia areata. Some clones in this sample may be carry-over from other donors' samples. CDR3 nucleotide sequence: TGCAGTGCTAGCAACAGTCGTCGGGGGTGGGACTCACCCCTCCACTTT. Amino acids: CSASNSRRGWDSPLHF.